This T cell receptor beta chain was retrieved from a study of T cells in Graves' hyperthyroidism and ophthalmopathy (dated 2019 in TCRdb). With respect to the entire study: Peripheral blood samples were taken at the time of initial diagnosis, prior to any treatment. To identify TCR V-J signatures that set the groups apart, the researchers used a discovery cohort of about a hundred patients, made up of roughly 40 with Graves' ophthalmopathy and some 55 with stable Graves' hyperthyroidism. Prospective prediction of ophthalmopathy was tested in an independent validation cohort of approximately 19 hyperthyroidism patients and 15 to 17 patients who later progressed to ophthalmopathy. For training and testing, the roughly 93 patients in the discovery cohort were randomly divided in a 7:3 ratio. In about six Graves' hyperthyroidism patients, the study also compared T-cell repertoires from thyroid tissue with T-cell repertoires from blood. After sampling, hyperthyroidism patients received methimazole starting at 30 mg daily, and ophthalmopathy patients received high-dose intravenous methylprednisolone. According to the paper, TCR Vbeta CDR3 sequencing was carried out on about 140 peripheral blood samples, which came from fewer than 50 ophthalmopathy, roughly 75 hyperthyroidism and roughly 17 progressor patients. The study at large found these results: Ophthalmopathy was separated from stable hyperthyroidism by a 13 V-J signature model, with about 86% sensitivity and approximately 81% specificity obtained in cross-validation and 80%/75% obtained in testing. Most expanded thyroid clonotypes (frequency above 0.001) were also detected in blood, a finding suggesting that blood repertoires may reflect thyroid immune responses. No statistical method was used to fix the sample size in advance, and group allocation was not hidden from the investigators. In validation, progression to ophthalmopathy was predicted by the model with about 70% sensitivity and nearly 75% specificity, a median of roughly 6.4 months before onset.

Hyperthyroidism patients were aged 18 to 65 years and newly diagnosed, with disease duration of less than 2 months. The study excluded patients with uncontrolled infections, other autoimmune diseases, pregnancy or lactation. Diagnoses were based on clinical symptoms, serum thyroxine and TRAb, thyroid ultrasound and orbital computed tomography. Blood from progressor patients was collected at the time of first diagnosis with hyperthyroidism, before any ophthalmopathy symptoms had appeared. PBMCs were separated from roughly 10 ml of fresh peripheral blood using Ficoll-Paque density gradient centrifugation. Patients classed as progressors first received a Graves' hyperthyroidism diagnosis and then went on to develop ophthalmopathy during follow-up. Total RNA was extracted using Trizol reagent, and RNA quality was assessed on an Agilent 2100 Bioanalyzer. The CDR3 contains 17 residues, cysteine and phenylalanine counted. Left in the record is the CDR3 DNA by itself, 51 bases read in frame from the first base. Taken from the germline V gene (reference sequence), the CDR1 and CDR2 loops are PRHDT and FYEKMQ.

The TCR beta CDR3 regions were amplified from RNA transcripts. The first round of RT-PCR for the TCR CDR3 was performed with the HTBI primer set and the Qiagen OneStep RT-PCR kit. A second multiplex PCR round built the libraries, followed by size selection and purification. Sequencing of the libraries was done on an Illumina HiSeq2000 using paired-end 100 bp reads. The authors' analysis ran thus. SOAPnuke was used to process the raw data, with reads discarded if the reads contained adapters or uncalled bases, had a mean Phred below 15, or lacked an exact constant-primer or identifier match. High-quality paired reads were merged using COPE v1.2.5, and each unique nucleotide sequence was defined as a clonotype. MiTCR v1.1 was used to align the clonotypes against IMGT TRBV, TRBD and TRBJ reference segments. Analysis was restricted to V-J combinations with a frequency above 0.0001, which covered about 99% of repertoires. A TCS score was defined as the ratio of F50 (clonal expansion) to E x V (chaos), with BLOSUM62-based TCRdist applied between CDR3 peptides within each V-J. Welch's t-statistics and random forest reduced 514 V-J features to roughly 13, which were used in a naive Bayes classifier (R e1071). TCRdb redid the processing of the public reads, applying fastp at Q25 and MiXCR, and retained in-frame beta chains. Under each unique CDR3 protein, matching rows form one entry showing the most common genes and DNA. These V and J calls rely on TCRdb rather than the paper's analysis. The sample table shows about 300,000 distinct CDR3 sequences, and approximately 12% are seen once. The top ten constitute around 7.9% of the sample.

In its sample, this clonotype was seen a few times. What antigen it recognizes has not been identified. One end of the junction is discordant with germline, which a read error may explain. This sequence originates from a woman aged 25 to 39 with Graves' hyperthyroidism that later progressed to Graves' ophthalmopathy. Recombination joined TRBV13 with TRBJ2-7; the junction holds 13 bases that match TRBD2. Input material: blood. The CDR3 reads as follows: CANSSRTSGRPIYEQYF. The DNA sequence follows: TGTGCCAACAGCTCCAGGACTAGCGGGAGACCCATCTACGAGCAGTACTTC.